One T cell receptor beta chain is described in this entry. The culture paired roughly 200,000 irradiated violet-dye-labeled stimulators with roughly 200,000 CFSE-labeled responders. CFSE-low proliferating responders, CD3+CD4+ and CD3+CD8+, were sorted post-reaction. These data originate in a study of graft-versus-host responses after intestinal transplantation. Study as a whole: Each patient got anti-thymocyte globulin induction, then tacrolimus and steroids for around three years.

Assay used: immunoSEQ multiplex PCR; TCRdb lists only in-frame clones, some missing. The table lists 15,000 to 17,000 clones, about 34% of them singletons. Germline CDR1 and CDR2: SGHRS and YFSETQ. This CDR3 region has 16 residues. With V trimmed by 1 base and J by 7 bases, 9 bases remained unmatched. Regarding the study as a whole: The presence of high graft-versus-host to host-versus-graft clonal ratios in allografts characterized patients with graft-donor T cell macrochimerism.

J is TRBJ2-4 and V is TRBV5-1, with 9 bases lining up with TRBD1. This sequence originates from a human patient who received an intestinal transplant. The source material was alloreactive CD4+ T cells from a mixed lymphocyte reaction culture, sampled before intestinal transplant. Subset reported: CFSE-low proliferating T cells sorted from roughly six-day pre-transplant mixed lymphocyte reaction (GvH or HvG direction). DNA of the CDR3: TGCGCCAGCAGCTTGACTACAGGGGGCTGGGTGAACATTCAGTACTTC. Translated, it gives CASSLTTGGWVNIQYF.